This T cell receptor (beta chain) was retrieved from a study of blood T cell repertoires in COVID-19 (TCRdb year 2020). With regard to the full study: Samples covering the acute and convalescent phases of COVID-19 were provided by collaborators in the United States, Italy and Spain. The material from the prospective study consisted of cDNA or gDNA derived from T cells, B-cell-depleted T cells, or PBMCs. Subjects who had been exposed to COVID-19, were actively infected with it, or had recovered from it provided the deeply sampled blood TCRbeta repertoires that made up the dataset. The repertoires were released in a freely available public database intended as a resource for research on the immune response to SARS-CoV-2. The samples were drawn from the first 160 participants of the ongoing ImmuneRACE study and from roughly 1,300 subjects provided by 6 global collaborators. Sample metadata almost always included a de-identified subject ID, COVID-19 status, age in years and sex. Where HLA class I and class II types were available, the types were taken from metadata supplied by the sample provider, not from assay-based typing.

The CDR3 covers 15 residues, taking in both the cysteine and the phenylalanine. The entry retains the CDR3 DNA only, 45 bases that are in frame from base 1. V sheds 3 bases and J sheds 2 bases, leaving 12 bases between their ends. The CDR1 and CDR2 encoded by the germline V gene are MDHEN and SYDVKM. Participants in the prospective study were aged about 18 to 100 years, lived in some 24 United States geographic areas, and enrolled through a virtual design. To assign participants to cohorts, the prospective study relied on clinical history that participants themselves reported in a screening survey and a study questionnaire. Each participant in the prospective study had whole blood, serum and a nasopharyngeal or oropharyngeal swab collected by mobile phlebotomists. Additional blood draws and questionnaires over an approximately two-month period could optionally be provided by prospective study participants. Before DNA extraction, blood samples from the prospective study were shipped at room temperature or frozen.

TCRbeta CDR3 regions were amplified from genomic DNA by means of the immunoSEQ Assay, a bias-controlled multiplex PCR. The paper's processing steps were these. The number of nucleated cells in each sample was estimated by amplification of reference gene primers within the assay. Sequence reads were collapsed and filtered to measure the absolute abundance of every unique TCRbeta CDR3 rearrangement. Productive Simpson clonality was computed per sample as the square root of Simpson's diversity index over productive rearrangements. The immuneACCESS repertoire file appears here via TCRdb, limited to in-frame rearrangements. These files lack a portion of the clones; in checked studies, under half of the deficit traces to unresolved V genes, and the cause of the others is not known. V, J and clone size are those of that table, while D and trimming were read from the DNA. This sample comprises 250,000 to 350,000 clones, around 90% of them detected only once. Of the sample, 1.7% falls within the top ten clones.

Turning to this clone: It has no known antigen specificity. Per-nucleotide qualities are absent, and no much larger clonotype sits a single base away.

On the study overall, not on this receptor specifically: The quantity of clinical and demographic metadata differed by source and by participant and was supplied without curation.

The receptor comes from a woman aged 18-29 years with acute COVID-19. Recombination joined TRBV28 with TRBJ2-3; a tentative D match to TRBD2 spans 6 bases. The sequenced material came from PBMCs or T cells enriched from blood (not recorded which). CDR3 loop: CASSFSAGSTDTQYF. The sequenced DNA is TGTGCCAGCAGTTTTTCAGCGGGTTCCACAGATACGCAGTATTTT. With the portions outside the CDR3 filled from the reference TRBV28 and TRBJ2-3 genes, the complete variable region becomes DVKVTQSSRYLVKRTGEKVFLECVQDMDHENMFWYRQDPGLGLRLIYFSYDVKMKEKGDIPEGYSVSREKKERFSLILESASTNQTSMYLCASSFSAGSTDTQYFGPGTRLTVL.